This T cell receptor beta chain was captured in a study of siplizumab effects on memory and regulatory T cells. Sequencing used immunoSEQ multiplex PCR; TCRdb keeps in-frame clones, though not all of them. Here the sample spans tens of thousands of clones, roughly 95% being singletons. The V gene's germline CDR1 is SNHLY and CDR2 FYNNEI. The V and J ends lost 6 bases and 5 bases, in that order; junction bases with no gene match: 10. The CDR3 spans 15 residues. The chain carries TRBV2 and TRBJ2-3, with 8 bases aligning to TRBD2. Sequencing input: naive CD4+ T cells sorted from blood. This clonotype was sampled from a human donor in good health. The chain's CDR3 is CASRAGAGGGDTQYF. In nucleotides, the CDR3 is TGTGCCAGCAGAGCGGGCGCGGGGGGCGGAGATACGCAGTATTTT.